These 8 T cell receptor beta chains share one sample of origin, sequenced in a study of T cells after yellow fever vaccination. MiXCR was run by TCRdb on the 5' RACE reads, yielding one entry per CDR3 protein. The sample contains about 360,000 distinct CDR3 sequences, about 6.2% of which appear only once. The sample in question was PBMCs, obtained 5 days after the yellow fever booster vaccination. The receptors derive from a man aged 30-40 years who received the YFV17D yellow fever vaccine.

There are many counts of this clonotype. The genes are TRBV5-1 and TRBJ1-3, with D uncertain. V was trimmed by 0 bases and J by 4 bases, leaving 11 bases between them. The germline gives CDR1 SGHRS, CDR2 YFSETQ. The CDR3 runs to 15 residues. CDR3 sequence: CASSLAPRAGNTIYF. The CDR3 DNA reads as TGCGCCAGCAGCTTGGCACCGCGAGCCGGAAACACCATATATTTT.

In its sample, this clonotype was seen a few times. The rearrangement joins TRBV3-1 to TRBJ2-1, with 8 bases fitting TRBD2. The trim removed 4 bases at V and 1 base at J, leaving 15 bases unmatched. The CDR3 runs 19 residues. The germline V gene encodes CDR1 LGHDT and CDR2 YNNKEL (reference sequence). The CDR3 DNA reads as TGTGCCAGCAGCCCACAACGTACAGTAGCGGGACAATCCTACAATGAGCAGTTCTTC. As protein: CASSPQRTVAGQSYNEQFF.

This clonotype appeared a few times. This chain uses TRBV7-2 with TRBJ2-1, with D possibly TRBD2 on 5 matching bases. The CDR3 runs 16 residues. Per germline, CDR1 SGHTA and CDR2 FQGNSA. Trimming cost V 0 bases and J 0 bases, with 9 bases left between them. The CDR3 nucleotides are TGTGCCAGCAGCTTAGCAAGGCGGGTCTCCTACAATGAGCAGTTCTTC. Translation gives CASSLARRVSYNEQFF.

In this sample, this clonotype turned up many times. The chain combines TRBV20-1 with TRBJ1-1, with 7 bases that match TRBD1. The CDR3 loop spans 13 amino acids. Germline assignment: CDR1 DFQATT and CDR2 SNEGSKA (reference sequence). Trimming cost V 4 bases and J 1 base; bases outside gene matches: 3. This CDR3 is CSAKRQGNTEAFF. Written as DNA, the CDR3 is TGCAGTGCTAAGAGACAGGGGAACACTGAAGCTTTCTTT.

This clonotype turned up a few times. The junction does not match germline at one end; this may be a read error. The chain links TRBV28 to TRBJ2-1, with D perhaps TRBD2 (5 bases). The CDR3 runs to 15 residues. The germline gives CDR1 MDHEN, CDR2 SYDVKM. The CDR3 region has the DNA TGTGCCAGCAGTCCCCTGGGCTCTAGCTACCATGAGCAGTTCTTC. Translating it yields CASSPLGSSYHEQFF.

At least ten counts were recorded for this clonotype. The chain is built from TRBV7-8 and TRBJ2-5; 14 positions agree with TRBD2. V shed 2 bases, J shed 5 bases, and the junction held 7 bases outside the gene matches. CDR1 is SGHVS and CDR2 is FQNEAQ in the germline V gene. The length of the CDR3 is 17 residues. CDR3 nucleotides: TGTGCCAGCAGCTTAACCCGACTAGCGGGAGGGTCTGAGACCCAGTACTTC. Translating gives CASSLTRLAGGSETQYF.

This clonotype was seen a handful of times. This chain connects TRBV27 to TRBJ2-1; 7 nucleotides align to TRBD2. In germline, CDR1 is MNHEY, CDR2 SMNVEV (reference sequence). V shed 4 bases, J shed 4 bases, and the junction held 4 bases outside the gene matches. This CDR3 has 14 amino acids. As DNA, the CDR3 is TGTGCCAGCAGTTCTAGCGGAGAGTACAATGAGCAGTTCTTC. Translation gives CASSSSGEYNEQFF.

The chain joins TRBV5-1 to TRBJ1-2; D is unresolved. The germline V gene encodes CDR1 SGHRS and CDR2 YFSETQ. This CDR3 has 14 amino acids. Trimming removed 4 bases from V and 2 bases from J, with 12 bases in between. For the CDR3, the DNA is TGCGCCAGCAGCCAGAGGGATGCGAACTATGGCTACACCTTC. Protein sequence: CASSQRDANYGYTF.